Below, 15 T cell receptor beta chains from the same sample are listed, as sequenced in a study of blood T cell repertoires in COVID-19. The table came from immunoSEQ multiplex PCR; TCRdb's copy has only in-frame clones and leaves some out. Among about 320,000 clones listed, around nine tenths were seen once. The sample consisted of PBMCs or T cells enriched from blood (not recorded which). The receptors derive from a woman in her thirties who had been exposed to COVID-19.

J is TRBJ1-5 and V is TRBV7-9; perhaps TRBD1 as D (5 bases). CDR1 and CDR2 (germline): SEHNR, FQNEAQ (reference sequence). Deletions cut 1 base from V and 5 bases from J, with 9 bases between. This CDR3 has 14 residues. The CDR3 DNA is TGTGCCAGCAGCTTAGGAGCAGGGTATCAGCCCCAGCATTTT. Amino acid sequence: CASSLGAGYQPQHF. Full variable domain (remainder filled in from reference TRBV7-9 and TRBJ1-5): DTGVSQNPRHKITKRGQNVTFRCDPISEHNRLYWYRQTLGQGPEFLTYFQNEAQLEKSRLLSDRFSAERPKGSFSTLEIQRTEQGDSAMYLCASSLGAGYQPQHFGDGTRLSIL.

This chain connects TRBV29-1 to TRBJ1-2; 7 bases are a match to TRBD1. Per germline, CDR1 SQVTM and CDR2 ANQGSEA. The CDR3 contains 13 residues. With 7 bases clipped from V and 2 bases from J, the junction kept 7 bases outside the gene matches. CDR3 amino acids: CSAVGTDNYGYTF. CDR3 sequence (DNA): TGCAGCGCCGTTGGGACAGACAACTATGGCTACACCTTC.

This sequence joins TRBV5-4 and TRBJ2-5; 8 bases map to TRBD2. Trimming at V came to 0 bases and at J to 7 bases, leaving 5 bases not matched to a gene. The CDR3 runs to 14 residues. Germline-derived CDR1 and CDR2 are SGHNT and YYREEE (reference sequence). Here the CDR3 reads CASSLAGGEPTQYF. The CDR3 region has the DNA TGTGCCAGCAGCTTGGCGGGAGGGGAGCCGACCCAGTACTTC.

This chain joins TRBV6-2 or TRBV6-3 and TRBJ2-1, with 7 bases fitting TRBD1. This CDR3 is 14 amino acids long. Losses at the gene ends were 4 bases for V and 0 bases for J; bases not matched to a gene: 0. The germline gives CDR1 MNHEY, CDR2 SVGEGT. The CDR3 loop reads CASSSGGSYNEQFF. CDR3 nucleotide sequence: TGTGCCAGCAGTTCAGGGGGCTCCTACAATGAGCAGTTCTTC.

The genes are TRBV10-3 and TRBJ1-1, with 7 bases lining up with TRBD1. V gave up 6 bases and J gave up 4 bases; unmatched junction bases: 5. The CDR3 loop spans 13 amino acids. Germline loops: CDR1 ENHRY, CDR2 SYGVKD. The chain's CDR3 is CAIRDRESTEAFF. For the CDR3, the DNA is TGTGCCATCAGAGACAGGGAGAGCACTGAAGCTTTCTTT.

The chain couples TRBV18 to TRBJ2-1, with 12 bases lining up with TRBD2. The CDR3 consists of 17 residues. With 0 bases clipped from V and 4 bases from J, the junction kept 4 bases outside the gene matches. The germline CDR1 and CDR2 sequences are KGHSH and LQKENI. The CDR3 sequence: CASSPPTGTSGYNEQFF. CDR3 DNA: TGTGCCAGCTCACCACCTACCGGGACTAGCGGGTACAATGAGCAGTTCTTC. Full variable domain (missing parts from reference TRBV18 and TRBJ2-1): NAGVMQNPRHLVRRRGQEARLRCSPMKGHSHVYWYRQLPEEGLKFMVYLQKENIIDESGMPKERFSAEFPKEGPSILRIQQVVRGDSAAYFCASSPPTGTSGYNEQFFGPGTRLTVL.

This chain links TRBV7-9 with TRBJ1-1; D is undetermined. The germline V gene encodes CDR1 SEHNR and CDR2 FQNEAQ (reference sequence). The ends were cut back, 5 bases at V and 1 base at J, with 11 bases in the middle. The CDR3 has 14 amino acids. Written as DNA, the CDR3 is TGTGCCAGCAGCCCCGATCCAGGGAACACTGAAGCTTTCTTT. As protein: CASSPDPGNTEAFF.

This rearrangement joins TRBV5-8 to TRBJ2-7, with D possibly matching TRBD2 (5 bases). This CDR3 has 11 residues. The germline CDR1 and CDR2 sequences are SGHTS and YDEGEE. V lost 7 bases to trimming and J lost 3 bases, with 8 bases between them. CDR3 in amino acids: CASHGVYEQYF. As DNA, the CDR3 is TGTGCCAGCCACGGGGTCTACGAGCAGTACTTC.

This clone was observed a few times. The gene calls are TRBV7-9 and TRBJ1-1; maybe TRBD1 (6 bases). This CDR3 region has 15 residues. Trimming pared 5 bases from V and 11 bases from J, leaving 24 bases between. Germline V gene data show CDR1 as SEHNR and CDR2 as FQNEAQ (reference sequence). CDR3 residues: CASSQVAGVFLGAFF. CDR3 DNA: TGTGCCAGCAGCCAAGTGGCAGGGGTCTTCTTAGGGGCTTTCTTT. Based on the CDR3 plus reference TRBV7-9 and TRBJ1-1, the full variable domain is DTGVSQNPRHKITKRGQNVTFRCDPISEHNRLYWYRQTLGQGPEFLTYFQNEAQLEKSRLLSDRFSAERPKGSFSTLEIQRTEQGDSAMYLCASSQVAGVFLGAFFGQGTRLTVV.

V gene TRBV21-1 combines with J gene TRBJ1-2; the DNA was not used to check the table's D call, TRBD1. TRBV21-1 is a recognized pseudogene. There are 14 residues in the CDR3. The CDR3 region has the DNA TGTGCCAGCAGCAAAGCGACAGCTAACTATGGCTACACCTTC. Protein product: CASSKATANYGYTF.

The V call is TRBV6-2 or TRBV6-3, the J call TRBJ1-1; TRBD1 matches at 7 bases. Trimming took 2 bases from V and 8 from J; bases not matched to a gene: 5. From germline, CDR1 is MNHEY and CDR2 SVGEGT. This CDR3 is 13 amino acids long. The CDR3 nucleotides read TGTGCCAGCAGTTACCCCCAGGGGGGAGAAGCTTTCTTT. It is translated as CASSYPQGGEAFF.

V and J are TRBV5-6 and TRBJ1-2, with TRBD1 matching over 8 bases. Germline lookup yields CDR1 SGHDT and CDR2 YYEEEE. With V trimmed by 0 bases and J by 1 base, 5 bases remained unmatched. This CDR3 region has 16 residues. In DNA, the CDR3 is TGTGCCAGCAGCTTGGCGGGACAGGATATTAACTATGGCTACACCTTC. It specifies CASSLAGQDINYGYTF. Variable domain in full (rest from reference TRBV5-6 and TRBJ1-2): DAGVTQSPTHLIKTRGQQVTLRCSPKSGHDTVSWYQQALGQGPQFIFQYYEEEERQRGNFPDRFSGHQFPNYSSELNVNALLLGDSALYLCASSLAGQDINYGYTFGSGTRLTVV.

The rearrangement links TRBV5-3 to TRBJ2-3, with a tentative D call TRBD1 (7 bases). TRBV5-3 qualifies as an ORF whose function is uncertain. CDR3 length equals 14 residues. Trimming took 5 bases from V and 6 from J, leaving 16 bases between them. CDR3 bases: TGTGCCAGAAGTAAGGGGGCGGCGGGGGATACGCAGTATTTT. This encodes CARSKGAAGDTQYF.

The rearrangement links TRBV2 to TRBJ1-1; 7 bases align to TRBD1. Looked up from germline, CDR1 is SNHLY and CDR2 is FYNNEI. The junction had 12 bases not matched to a gene; V was cut back by 7 bases and J by 10 bases. This CDR3 spans 13 amino acids. As DNA, the CDR3 is TGTGCCAGCACAGCCCAGGGGGATGGGGGAGCTTTCTTT. Its protein is CASTAQGDGGAFF.

The rearrangement links TRBV12-3 or TRBV12-4 to TRBJ2-3, with 7 bases aligning to TRBD1. V gave up 5 bases and J gave up 1 base; unmatched junction bases: 0. This CDR3 comprises 13 residues. The CDR3 reads CASSDRGTDTQYF. The CDR3 DNA follows: TGTGCCAGCAGTGACAGGGGCACAGATACGCAGTATTTT.